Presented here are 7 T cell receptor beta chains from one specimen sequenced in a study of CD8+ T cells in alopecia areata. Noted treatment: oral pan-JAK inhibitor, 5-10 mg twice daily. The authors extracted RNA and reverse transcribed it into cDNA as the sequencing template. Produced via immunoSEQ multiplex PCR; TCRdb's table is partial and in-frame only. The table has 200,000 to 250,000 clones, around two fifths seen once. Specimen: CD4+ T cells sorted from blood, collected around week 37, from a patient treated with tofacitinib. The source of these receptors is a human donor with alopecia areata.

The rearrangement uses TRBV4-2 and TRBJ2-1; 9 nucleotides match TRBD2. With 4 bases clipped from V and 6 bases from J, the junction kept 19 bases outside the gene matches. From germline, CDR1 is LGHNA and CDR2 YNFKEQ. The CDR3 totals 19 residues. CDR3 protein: CASSRIPGTSLRGANEQFF. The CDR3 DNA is TGTGCCAGCAGCCGAATTCCCGGGACTAGCCTTCGGGGGGCCAATGAGCAGTTCTTC.

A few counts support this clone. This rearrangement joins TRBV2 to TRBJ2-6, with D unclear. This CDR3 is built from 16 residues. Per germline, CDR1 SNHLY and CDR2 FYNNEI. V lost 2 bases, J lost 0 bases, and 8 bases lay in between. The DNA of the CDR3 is TGTGCCAGCAGTGAAAGCAGAGGCTCTGGGGCCAACGTCCTGACTTTC. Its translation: CASSESRGSGANVLTF.

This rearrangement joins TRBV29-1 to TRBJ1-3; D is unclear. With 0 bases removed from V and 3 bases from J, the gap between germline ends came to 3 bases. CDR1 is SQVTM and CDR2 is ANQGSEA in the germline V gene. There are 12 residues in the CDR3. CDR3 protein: CSVEDVGNTIYF. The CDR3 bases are TGCAGCGTTGAAGATGTTGGAAACACCATATATTTT.

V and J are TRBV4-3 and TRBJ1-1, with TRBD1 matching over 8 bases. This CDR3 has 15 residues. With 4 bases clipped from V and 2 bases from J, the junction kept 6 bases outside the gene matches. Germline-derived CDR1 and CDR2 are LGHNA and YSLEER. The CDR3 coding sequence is TGCGCCAGCAGCCCCCGACAGGGGCACAACACTGAAGCTTTCTTT. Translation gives CASSPRQGHNTEAFF.

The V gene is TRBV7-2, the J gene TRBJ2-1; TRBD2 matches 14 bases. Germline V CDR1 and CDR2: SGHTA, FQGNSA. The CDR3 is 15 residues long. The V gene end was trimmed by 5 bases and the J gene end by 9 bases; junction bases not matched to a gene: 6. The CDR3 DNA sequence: TGTGCCAGCAGCCCCGGGACTAGCGGGAGAGGTGAGCAGTTCTTC. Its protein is CASSPGTSGRGEQFF.

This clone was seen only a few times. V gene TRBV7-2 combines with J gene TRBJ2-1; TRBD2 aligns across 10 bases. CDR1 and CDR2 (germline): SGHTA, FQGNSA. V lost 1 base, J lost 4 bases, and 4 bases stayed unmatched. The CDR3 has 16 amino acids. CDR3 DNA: TGTGCCAGCAGCTTAGATGGACTAGCGGAGTACAATGAGCAGTTCTTC. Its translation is CASSLDGLAEYNEQFF.

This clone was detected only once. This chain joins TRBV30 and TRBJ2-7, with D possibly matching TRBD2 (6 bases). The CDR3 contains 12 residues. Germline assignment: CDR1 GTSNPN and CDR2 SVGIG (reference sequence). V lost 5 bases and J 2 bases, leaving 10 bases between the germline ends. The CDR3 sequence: CAWGLATYEQYF. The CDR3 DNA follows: TGTGCCTGGGGGCTAGCGACCTACGAGCAGTACTTC.